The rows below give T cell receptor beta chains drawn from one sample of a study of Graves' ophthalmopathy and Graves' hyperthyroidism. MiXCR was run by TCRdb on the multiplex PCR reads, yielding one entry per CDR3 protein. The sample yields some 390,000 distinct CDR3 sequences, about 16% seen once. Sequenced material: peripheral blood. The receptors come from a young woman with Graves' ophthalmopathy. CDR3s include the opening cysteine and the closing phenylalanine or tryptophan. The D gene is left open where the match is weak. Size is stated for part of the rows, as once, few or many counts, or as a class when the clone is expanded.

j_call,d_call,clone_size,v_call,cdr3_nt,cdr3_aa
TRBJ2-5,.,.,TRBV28,TGTGCCAGCAGTACTAATTACAGGGAAGCGTCACAAGAGACCCAGTACTTC,CASSTNYREASQETQYF
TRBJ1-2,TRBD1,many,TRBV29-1,TGCAGCGTATCTGACTTTGACAGGGAGTTAGGCTACACCTTC,CSVSDFDRELGYTF
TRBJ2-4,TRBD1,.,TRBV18,TGTGCCAGCTCGCTGACAGGGGAGGCACGCATTCAGTACTTC,CASSLTGEARIQYF
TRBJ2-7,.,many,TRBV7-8,TGTGCCAGCAGCTTGAGGACAGACTACGAGCAGTACTTC,CASSLRTDYEQYF
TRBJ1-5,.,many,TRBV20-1,TGCAGTGCTAGAGGGCGCAGGGCGGATGGACAGCCCCAGCATTTT,CSARGRRADGQPQHF
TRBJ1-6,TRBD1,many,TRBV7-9,TGTGCCAGCAGCGGGGGACAGCTTGCTAATTCACCCCTCCACTTT,CASSGGQLANSPLHF
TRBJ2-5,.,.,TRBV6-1,TGTGCCAGCACATCAGGGATGGGACAAGAGACCCAGTACTTC,CASTSGMGQETQYF
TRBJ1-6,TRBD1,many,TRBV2,TGTGCCAGCAGTCGCCCGGGACAGGGGGGTTCACCCCTCCACTTT,CASSRPGQGGSPLHF
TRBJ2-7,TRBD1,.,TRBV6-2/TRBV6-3,TGTGCCAGCGAGGGCAGGGGGCAAGAAACCGAGCAGTACTTC,CASEGRGQETEQYF
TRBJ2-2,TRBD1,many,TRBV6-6,TGTGCCAGCAGTTACACTCTACAGGGGTCTACTATATTGTCCACCGGGGAGCTGTTTTTT,CASSYTLQGSTILSTGELFF
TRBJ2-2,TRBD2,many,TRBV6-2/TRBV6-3,TGTGCCAGCAGCCTACTAGCGCCCGGGGAGCTGTTTTTT,CASSLLAPGELFF
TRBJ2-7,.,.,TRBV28,TGCGCCAGCAGTTCTGTTTACTCCTACGAGCAGTACTTC,CASSSVYSYEQYF
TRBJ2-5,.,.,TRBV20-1,TGCAGTGCTAGTACAAATGGGGAGACCCAGTACTTC,CSASTNGETQYF
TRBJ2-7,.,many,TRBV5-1,TGCGCCAGCAGCTTGGGGGCCAGCACCTACGAGCAGTACTTC,CASSLGASTYEQYF
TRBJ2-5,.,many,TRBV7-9,TGTGCCAGCAGCCCCGAGGGCGTAGTGGACCAGTACTTC,CASSPEGVVDQYF
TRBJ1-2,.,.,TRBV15,TGTGCCACCAGCAGAAAGACAGGAGGCGAGGGAGGCTACACCTTC,CATSRKTGGEGGYTF
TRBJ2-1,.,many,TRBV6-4,TGTGCCAGCAGTGACCGGCGACGGGGGGCTGTGAGAGATGAGCAGTTCTTC,CASSDRRRGAVRDEQFF
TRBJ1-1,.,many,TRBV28,TGTGCCAGCAGTCCGCAGGGGCTACAGAACACTGAAGCTTTCTTT,CASSPQGLQNTEAFF
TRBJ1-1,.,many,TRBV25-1,TGTGCCAGCAGTGAATATGGACTGAACACTGAAGCTTTCTTT,CASSEYGLNTEAFF
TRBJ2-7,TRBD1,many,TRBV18,TGTGCCAGCTCACCAAAGGGACAGTCCTCCTACGAGCAGTACTTC,CASSPKGQSSYEQYF
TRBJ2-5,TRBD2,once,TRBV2,TGTGCCAGCAGCTTAACTAGCGGGGTCCCGGAGACCCAGTACTTC,CASSLTSGVPETQYF
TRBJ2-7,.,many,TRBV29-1,TGCAGCGTTCCCGACAGTAAGGGGTACGAGCAGTACTTC,CSVPDSKGYEQYF
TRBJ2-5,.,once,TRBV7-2,TGTGCCAGCAGCTTACTAACAGGGGGGGAAGGGGCCCAGTACTTC,CASSLLTGGEGAQYF
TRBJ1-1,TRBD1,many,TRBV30,TGTGCCTGGAGGAAGACAGGGGGGAACACTGAAGCTTTCTTT,CAWRKTGGNTEAFF
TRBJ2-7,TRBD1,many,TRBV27,TGTGCCAGCAGTCTCAGGACAGGCCACGAGCAGTACTTC,CASSLRTGHEQYF
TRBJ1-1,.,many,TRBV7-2,TGTGCCAGCAAACGGGACACTTCAGGGTCTGAAGCTTTCTTT,CASKRDTSGSEAFF
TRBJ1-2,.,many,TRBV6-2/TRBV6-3,TGTGCCAGCAGTTACTCCTGGGGCTACACCTTC,CASSYSWGYTF
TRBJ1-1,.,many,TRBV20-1,TGCAGTGCTAGAGTACCCTCAGGGGACACTGAAGCTTTCTTT,CSARVPSGDTEAFF
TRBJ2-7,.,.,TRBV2,TGTGCCAGCAGAGAGACTGGGGAGCGATTCTACGAGCAGTACTTC,CASRETGERFYEQYF
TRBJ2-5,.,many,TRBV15,TGTGCCACCAGCCAACCTGGGGAGGAGACCCAGTACTTC,CATSQPGEETQYF
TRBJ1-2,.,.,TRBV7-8,TGTGCCAGCAGCGAATTGGAGCACGGTGGCTACACCTTC,CASSELEHGGYTF
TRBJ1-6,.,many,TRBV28,TGTGCCAGCAGTTTAAGGGCCGTAAATTCACCCCCCCACTTT,CASSLRAVNSPPHF
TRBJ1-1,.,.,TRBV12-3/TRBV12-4,TGTGCCAGCAGGACTACGCGGGTACTAAACACTGAAGCTTTCTTT,CASRTTRVLNTEAFF
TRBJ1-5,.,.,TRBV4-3,TGCGCCAGCAGCCAAGAAGGCTGGGAAGGTCAGCCCCAGCATTTT,CASSQEGWEGQPQHF
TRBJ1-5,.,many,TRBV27,TGTGCCAGCAGTCCTCAGGGCCTTCATAATCAGCCCCAGCATTTT,CASSPQGLHNQPQHF
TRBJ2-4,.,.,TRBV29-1,TGCAGCGTTGAGCGACAGGCAGAAAACATTCAGTACTTC,CSVERQAENIQYF
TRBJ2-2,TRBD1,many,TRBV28,TGTGCCAGCATTCCTCCGGGACAGGGGGCGAACACCGGGGAGCTGTTTTTT,CASIPPGQGANTGELFF
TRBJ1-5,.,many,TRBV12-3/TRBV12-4,TGTGCCAGCAGAAATACAGGGTTTGATCAGCCCCAGCATTTT,CASRNTGFDQPQHF
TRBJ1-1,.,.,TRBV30,TGTGCCTGGATCGGGACACCCAACACTGAAGCTTTCTTT,CAWIGTPNTEAFF
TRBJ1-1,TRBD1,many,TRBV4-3,TGCGCCAGCAGCCAGGAATCGGGACAGGGGAGGGGTGAAGCTTTCTTT,CASSQESGQGRGEAFF
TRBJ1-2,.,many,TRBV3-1,TGTGCCAGCAGCTTGACGTTGGGATCCAACTATGGCTACACCTTC,CASSLTLGSNYGYTF
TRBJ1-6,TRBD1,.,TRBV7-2,TGTGCCAGCAGCTTAACAGGGGGCGGATTTTCACCCCTCCACTTT,CASSLTGGGFSPLHF
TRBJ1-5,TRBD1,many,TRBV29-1,TGCAGCGTCGAGACAGGGGAAGGAAGCAATCAGCCCCAGCATTTT,CSVETGEGSNQPQHF
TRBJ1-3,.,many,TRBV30,TGTGCCTGGACGGAGTCCGGAAACACCATATATTTT,CAWTESGNTIYF
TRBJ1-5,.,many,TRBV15,TGTGCCACCAGCTTTGGGACCGGCCCGAGCAATCAGCCCCAGCATTTT,CATSFGTGPSNQPQHF